These T cell receptor beta chains were read from a single sample in a study of early T cells in non-severe SARS-CoV-2 infection. MiXCR, applied by TCRdb to the 5' RACE reads, yields one record per CDR3 protein. The sample records about 99,000 distinct CDR3 sequences, 16% being singletons. The sequenced sample consisted of whole blood. These receptors all come from an adult who was a healthcare worker with PCR-confirmed SARS-CoV-2 infection or an uninfected control (not recorded which). The CDR3 runs from the conserved cysteine through the conserved F or W. The D gene is left open where the match is weak. Some rows mark clone size as missing; the rest say once, few, many or name a class of expanded clone.

d_call	clone_size	j_call	v_call	cdr3_length	cdr3_aa	cdr3_nt
NA	few	TRBJ2-2	TRBV5-6	12	CASSLITGELFF	TGTGCCAGCAGCTTGATCACCGGGGAGCTGTTTTTT
TRBD1	few	TRBJ1-5	TRBV7-2	12	CASSRQGQPQHF	TGTGCCAGCAGCCGACAGGGGCAGCCCCAGCATTTT
NA	many	TRBJ2-7	TRBV20-1	13	CSARDPGDYEQYF	TGCAGTGCTAGAGATCCGGGAGACTACGAGCAGTACTTC
NA	many	TRBJ1-2	TRBV5-4	13	CASSLDPNYGYTF	TGTGCCAGCAGCTTGGACCCTAACTATGGCTACACCTTC
TRBD1	NA	TRBJ1-6	TRBV2	17	CASSEVGQGIYNSPLHF	TGTGCCAGCAGTGAAGTGGGACAGGGTATCTATAATTCACCCCTCCACTTT
TRBD2	NA	TRBJ2-1	TRBV4-3	16	CASSQARLAGAKEQFF	TGCGCCAGCAGCCAAGCAAGGCTAGCGGGAGCAAAAGAGCAGTTCTTC
NA	once	TRBJ1-1	TRBV28	15	CASSLRMGVNTEAFF	TGTGCCAGCAGTTTAAGGATGGGGGTTAACACTGAAGCTTTCTTT
TRBD1	NA	TRBJ2-7	TRBV7-9	16	CASSSSDRDGSYEQYF	TGTGCCAGCAGCTCCTCGGACAGGGACGGCTCCTACGAGCAGTACTTC
NA	few	TRBJ1-5	TRBV6-2/TRBV6-3	15	CASSYGGSGNQPQHF	TGTGCCAGCAGTTATGGTGGGTCGGGCAATCAGCCCCAGCATTTT
TRBD1	NA	TRBJ1-5	TRBV7-8	19	CASSLAGTGGGFSNQPQHF	TGTGCCAGCAGCTTAGCGGGGACAGGGGGCGGGTTTAGCAATCAGCCCCAGCATTTT
NA	NA	TRBJ1-3	TRBV5-4	16	CASSSGGGGSGNTIYF	TGTGCCAGCAGCTCAGGAGGGGGGGGCTCTGGAAACACCATATATTTT
TRBD2	few	TRBJ2-1	TRBV12-3/TRBV12-4	14	CASSLSAGGHEQFF	TGTGCCAGCAGTTTATCAGCGGGAGGACATGAGCAGTTCTTC
NA	few	TRBJ1-5	TRBV28	17	CASSLGYSRNSNQPQHF	TGTGCCAGCAGTTTGGGTTACAGCCGAAATAGCAATCAGCCCCAGCATTTT
TRBD1	NA	TRBJ2-5	TRBV2	15	CASSPLQGVAETQYF	TGTGCCAGCAGCCCCCTACAGGGGGTAGCGGAGACCCAGTACTTC
NA	NA	TRBJ2-1	TRBV7-2	16	CVSSSQPGPDYNEQFF	TGTGTCAGCAGCTCGCAACCGGGACCTGATTACAATGAGCAGTTCTTC
NA	many	TRBJ1-1	TRBV12-5	13	CASGATGNTEAFF	TGTGCTAGTGGCGCCACAGGGAACACTGAAGCTTTCTTT
NA	few	TRBJ2-1	TRBV5-6	14	CASSARDFYNEQFF	TGTGCCAGCAGCGCCCGGGACTTCTACAATGAGCAGTTCTTC